These 25 T cell receptor beta chains share one sample of origin, sequenced in a study of blood T cell repertoires in COVID-19 (dated by TCRdb to the early 2020s). Library method: the immunoSEQ multiplex PCR assay. Not all clones reach the TCRdb copy of this immuneACCESS table, which keeps in-frame sequences only. Checked studies attribute under half of the gap to unresolved V genes and leave the rest unexplained. This sample gives about 300,000 clones in total; about 90% of them show up just once. 2.5% to 3.5% of the sample belongs to the ten largest clones. Sample: PBMCs or T cells enriched from blood (not recorded which). Every receptor here comes from a woman aged 45-65 years who had been exposed to COVID-19.

This chain joins TRBV5-1 and TRBJ2-1, with 8 bases that match TRBD1. Germline V CDR1 and CDR2: SGHRS, YFSETQ. The CDR3 loop spans 14 amino acids. The junction had 4 bases not matched to a gene; V was cut back by 2 bases and J by 6 bases. CDR3 coding DNA: TGCGCCAGCAGCTTCTGGACAGGGCGCAATGAGCAGTTCTTC. Translation: CASSFWTGRNEQFF.

V and J are TRBV18 and TRBJ2-3; 8 bases match TRBD1. The V and J ends lost 4 bases and 5 bases, in that order; junction bases with no gene match: 11. Germline V gene sequence: CDR1 KGHSH, CDR2 LQKENI. The length of the CDR3 is 16 residues. The CDR3 sequence is CASSLGPGQAGDTQYF. The CDR3 DNA follows: TGTGCCAGCTCACTGGGGCCGGGACAGGCAGGAGATACGCAGTATTTT.

The chain uses TRBV19 and TRBJ2-2; D might be TRBD2 (6 bases). V was pared by 0 bases and J by 7 bases, with 12 bases between. Germline V gene sequence: CDR1 LNHDA, CDR2 SQIVND (reference sequence). This CDR3 contains 15 residues. CDR3 coding DNA: TGTGCCAGTAGTATAGATCTGGTCGGGGGCGGGGAGCTGTTTTTT. This sequence encodes CASSIDLVGGGELFF. Full variable domain (missing parts from reference TRBV19 and TRBJ2-2): DGGITQSPKYLFRKEGQNVTLSCEQNLNHDAMYWYRQDPGQGLRLIYYSQIVNDFQKGDIAEGYSVSREKKESFPLTVTSAQKNPTAFYLCASSIDLVGGGELFFGEGSRLTVL.

The count of this clone is one. The genes are TRBV2 and TRBJ2-3; TRBD1 matches at 11 bases. This CDR3 has 15 amino acids. Trimming took 4 bases from V and 5 from J; bases not matched to a gene: 5. Germline CDR1 SNHLY, CDR2 FYNNEI. The CDR3 loop reads CASSVGDRGVDTQYF. CDR3 sequence (DNA): TGTGCCAGCAGTGTGGGGGACAGGGGGGTAGATACGCAGTATTTT. Variable domain in full (rest from reference TRBV2 and TRBJ2-3): EPEVTQTPSHQVTQMGQEVILRCVPISNHLYFYWYRQILGQKVEFLVSFYNNEISEKSEIFDDQFSVERPDGSNFTLKIRSTKLEDSAMYFCASSVGDRGVDTQYFGPGTRLTVL.

This chain uses TRBV5-5 with TRBJ2-6; tentative D call: TRBD1 (6 bases). Between the trimmed V and J ends, which lost 4 bases and 12 bases, there was a span of 20 bases. CDR3 length equals 15 residues. Germline V lookup: CDR1 SGHKS, CDR2 YYEKEE (reference sequence). The CDR3 nucleotides read TGTGCCAGCAGCCCAGGGCAGGGGTCAAGTGGCGTCCTGACTTTC. Protein sequence: CASSPGQGSSGVLTF.

The chain is built from TRBV28 and TRBJ1-2; D perhaps matches TRBD1 (5 bases). CDR1 and CDR2 (germline): MDHEN, SYDVKM. This CDR3 contains 13 residues. Trimming left V 5 bases short and J 5 bases short, with 12 bases between. CDR3 sequence: CASSVLRGYGYTF. DNA for the CDR3: TGTGCCAGCAGTGTACTAAGGGGTTATGGCTACACCTTC.

This sequence joins TRBV18 and TRBJ2-7, with TRBD1 matching over 9 bases. Germline V gives CDR1 KGHSH, CDR2 LQKENI. V lost 6 bases, J lost 4 bases, and 10 bases stayed unmatched. CDR3 size: 15 residues. The CDR3 nucleotides read TGTGCCAGCTCCCGTTCCGGGACAGGGTTTTACGAGCAGTACTTC. This gives the protein CASSRSGTGFYEQYF.

The genes are TRBV5-1 and TRBJ1-1; 9 bases align to TRBD1. V lost 0 bases and J lost 10; bases outside the gene matches: 16. This CDR3 comprises 17 residues. Germline V lookup: CDR1 SGHRS, CDR2 YFSETQ. CDR3 sequence reads: CASSLAQQGQGTMGAFF. The DNA of the CDR3 is TGCGCCAGCAGCTTGGCCCAGCAGGGACAGGGAACAATGGGAGCTTTCTTT.

The chain links TRBV19 to TRBJ2-7; D is possibly TRBD1 (5 bases). Germline CDR1 is LNHDA and CDR2 is SQIVND (reference sequence). Trimming shortened V by 0 bases and J by 3 bases, and 12 bases separated the two germline ends. The CDR3 length is 15 residues. The CDR3 loop is CASSIDGGANYEQYF. DNA for the CDR3: TGTGCCAGTAGTATAGATGGTGGGGCTAACTACGAGCAGTACTTC. Complete variable domain (other parts from reference TRBV19 and TRBJ2-7): DGGITQSPKYLFRKEGQNVTLSCEQNLNHDAMYWYRQDPGQGLRLIYYSQIVNDFQKGDIAEGYSVSREKKESFPLTVTSAQKNPTAFYLCASSIDGGANYEQYFGPGTRLTVT.

The chain has TRBV28 and TRBJ2-5, with 9 bases matching TRBD1. The CDR3 consists of 16 residues. V lost 6 bases to trimming and J lost 5 bases; unmatched junction nucleotides: 13. The germline gives CDR1 MDHEN, CDR2 SYDVKM. The chain's CDR3 is CASRTRGQGRVETQYF. DNA for the CDR3: TGTGCCAGCAGGACTAGGGGACAGGGACGAGTGGAGACCCAGTACTTC.

The J gene is TRBJ1-1, the V gene TRBV7-9; 7 nucleotides match TRBD1. J gave up 3 bases and V 0 bases, and 7 bases lay outside the gene matches. The germline V gene encodes CDR1 SEHNR and CDR2 FQNEAQ (reference sequence). This CDR3 comprises 16 residues. CDR3 in DNA: TGTGCCAGCAGCTTAGCGTATACAGGGGAAGACACTGAAGCTTTCTTT. Protein: CASSLAYTGEDTEAFF.

This clone appeared a few times. The chain is built from TRBV7-8 and TRBJ2-7, with D perhaps matching TRBD1 (6 bases). The CDR3 spans 14 residues. CDR1 and CDR2 (germline): SGHVS, FQNEAQ. Trimming left V 4 bases short and J 3 bases short, with 13 bases between. The CDR3 region is CASSSFGDNYEQYF. For the CDR3, the DNA is TGTGCCAGCAGCTCATTTGGGGACAACTACGAGCAGTACTTC.

This chain connects TRBV28 to TRBJ2-6; 9 bases align to TRBD1. Germline V gene data show CDR1 as MDHEN and CDR2 as SYDVKM. The CDR3 covers 18 residues. J lost 0 bases, V lost 4 bases, and 7 bases had no gene match. Here the CDR3 reads CASSSLGQGPSGANVLTF. The CDR3 nucleotides are TGTGCCAGCAGTTCCCTCGGACAGGGGCCCTCTGGGGCCAACGTCCTGACTTTC.

To note about this clone: This specimen includes other DNA sequences encoding the same CDR3. The DNA for the CDR3 is TGCGCCAGCAGCTTGGGTCAGGCCTACAATGAGCAGTTCTTC. Translated: CASSLGQAYNEQFF. J is TRBJ2-1 and V is TRBV5-1, with unresolved D. The CDR3 is 14 amino acids. The V gene's germline CDR1 is SGHRS and CDR2 YFSETQ. V was pared by 0 bases and J by 2 bases, with 6 bases between.

The chain is built from TRBV2 and TRBJ2-4; the D gene is possibly TRBD2 (6 bases). Trimming pared 3 bases from V and 0 bases from J, leaving 18 bases between. This CDR3 comprises 18 residues. Germline CDR1 SNHLY, CDR2 FYNNEI. CDR3 sequence: CASSDNSWGVLAKNIQYF. The CDR3 region has the DNA TGTGCCAGCAGTGATAACTCCTGGGGGGTCCTAGCCAAAAACATTCAGTACTTC.

This clone showed up just a few times. This sequence joins TRBV2 and TRBJ1-2, with 7 bases aligning to TRBD1. CDR1 and CDR2 from the germline V gene are SNHLY and FYNNEI. This CDR3 comprises 12 residues. The V segment lost 9 bases and the J segment 4 bases; nucleotides outside the gene matches: 5. The CDR3 loop reads CASTGVPYGYTF. The CDR3 nucleotides read TGTGCCAGTACAGGGGTACCCTATGGCTACACCTTC.

This clone was observed once. The chain uses TRBV27 and TRBJ2-1; D gene unclear. The CDR3 totals 14 residues. Per the germline V gene, CDR1 is MNHEY and CDR2 is SMNVEV (reference sequence). The ends were cut back, 4 bases at V and 4 bases at J, with 11 bases in the middle. The CDR3 sequence: CASSYLAPYNEQFF. In nucleotides, the CDR3 is TGTGCCAGCAGTTATTTAGCTCCTTACAATGAGCAGTTCTTC.

In DNA, the CDR3 is TGTGCCAGCAGTAGAGTTCTAGCGGGCACAGATACGCAGTATTTT. Translated: CASSRVLAGTDTQYF. The V call is TRBV28, the J call TRBJ2-3, with TRBD2 identical over 7 bases. CDR1 and CDR2 from the germline V gene are MDHEN and SYDVKM. This CDR3 comprises 15 residues. V gave up 5 bases and J gave up 1 base; unmatched junction bases: 6.

In this sample, this clone turned up once. The rearrangement links TRBV5-1 to TRBJ1-1, with no clear D. The CDR3 covers 17 residues. From germline, CDR1 is SGHRS and CDR2 YFSETQ. V was cut by 0 bases and J by 2 bases, with 17 bases left in between. The CDR3 nucleotides read TGCGCCAGCAGCTTGGAACCCCAGGCCGTCGGTAACACTGAAGCTTTCTTT. This translates into CASSLEPQAVGNTEAFF.

The chain combines TRBV6-5 with TRBJ1-5; TRBD1 is a possible D gene (6 bases). Germline loops: CDR1 MNHEY, CDR2 SVGAGI. Trimming pared 7 bases from V and 5 bases from J, leaving 18 bases between. This CDR3 contains 15 residues. The CDR3 is CASKGRGRGDQPQHF. In DNA, the CDR3 is TGTGCCAGCAAGGGCAGGGGCCGAGGAGATCAGCCCCAGCATTTT.

In this sample, this clone turned up once. This chain uses TRBV18 with TRBJ2-5; no reliable D call. The V gene's germline CDR1 is KGHSH and CDR2 LQKENI. Trimming shortened V by 0 bases and J by 5 bases, and 7 bases separated the two germline ends. This CDR3 comprises 13 residues. The CDR3 DNA sequence: TGTGCCAGCTCACCACCGTCTAAGGAGACCCAGTACTTC. As protein: CASSPPSKETQYF.

The chain links TRBV4-2 to TRBJ2-7, with D possibly matching TRBD2 (5 bases). CDR1 is LGHNA, CDR2 YNFKEQ, per germline. The CDR3 loop spans 18 amino acids. V lost 3 bases, J lost 0 bases, and 21 bases lay in between. Here the CDR3 reads CASSHRGKSTFISYEQYF. CDR3 nucleotides: TGTGCCAGCAGCCATCGGGGTAAATCTACGTTCATCTCCTACGAGCAGTACTTC.

This clone occurred a few times. The chain combines TRBV19 with TRBJ2-1; 10 bases are a match to TRBD2. V lost 6 bases and J lost 4; bases outside the gene matches: 6. This CDR3 spans 15 amino acids. Per the germline V gene, CDR1 is LNHDA and CDR2 is SQIVND (reference sequence). This CDR3 reads CASSPAGGPYNEQFF. The CDR3 nucleotides read TGTGCCAGTAGCCCAGCGGGGGGGCCTTACAATGAGCAGTTCTTC.

The gene calls are TRBV5-1 and TRBJ2-1; 8 nucleotides agree with TRBD1. The CDR3 covers 16 residues. Per the germline V gene, CDR1 is SGHRS and CDR2 is YFSETQ. V lost 3 bases to trimming and J lost 7 bases; unmatched junction nucleotides: 12. The CDR3 reads CASSYRAGTGGNEQFF. DNA of the CDR3: TGCGCCAGCAGCTACCGAGCCGGGACAGGAGGTAATGAGCAGTTCTTC.

This sequence joins TRBV21-1 and TRBJ1-2; whether TRBD1, the table's D call, matches the DNA was not checked. TRBV21-1 is an annotated pseudogene. This CDR3 region has 14 residues. The CDR3 here is CASSERGRRYGYTF. DNA for the CDR3: TGTGCCAGCAGCGAGAGGGGGCGCAGGTATGGCTACACCTTC.